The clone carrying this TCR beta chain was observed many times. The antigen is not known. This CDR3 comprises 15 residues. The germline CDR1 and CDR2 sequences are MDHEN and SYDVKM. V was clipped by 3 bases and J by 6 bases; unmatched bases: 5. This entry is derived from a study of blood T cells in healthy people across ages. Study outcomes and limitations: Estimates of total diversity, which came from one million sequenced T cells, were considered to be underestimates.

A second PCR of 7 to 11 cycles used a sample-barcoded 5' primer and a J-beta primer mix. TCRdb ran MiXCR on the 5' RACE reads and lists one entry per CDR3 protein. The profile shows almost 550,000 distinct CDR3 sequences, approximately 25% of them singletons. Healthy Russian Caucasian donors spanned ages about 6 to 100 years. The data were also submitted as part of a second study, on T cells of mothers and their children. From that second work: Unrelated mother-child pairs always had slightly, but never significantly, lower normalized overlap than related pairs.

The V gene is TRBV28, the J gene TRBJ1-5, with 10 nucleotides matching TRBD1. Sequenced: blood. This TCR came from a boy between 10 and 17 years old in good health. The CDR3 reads CASSLRTGGGQPQHF. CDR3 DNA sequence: TGTGCCAGCAGTTTGCGGACAGGGGGAGGTCAGCCCCAGCATTTT. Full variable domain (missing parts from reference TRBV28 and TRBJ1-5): DVKVTQSSRYLVKRTGEKVFLECVQDMDHENMFWYRQDPGLGLRLIYFSYDVKMKEKGDIPEGYSVSREKKERFSLILESASTNQTSMYLCASSLRTGGGQPQHFGDGTRLSIL.